This TCR beta chain stems from a study of human T cells and chemical hapten exposure (dated by TCRdb to the early 2020s). With respect to the entire study: For sensitization, 2% DPC in acetone was applied to a 2 cm by 2 cm area of upper inner arm skin. The study tracked peripheral blood TCR repertoire changes in vivo during primary and secondary sensitization to the hapten diphenylcyclopropenone (DPC) in alopecia patients. Libraries were pooled for sequencing, and variation in per-sample TCR yields was attributed mainly to small differences in library volumes within the pool. Patch testing was performed on the upper back with Finn chambers containing 0.01% DPC, and the patch tests were scored after 6 days according to International Contact Dermatitis Research Group standards. Throughout the study period of about 22 weeks, patients also received therapeutic DPC doses to the scalp every week. Nearly 30 alopecia patients provided blood for TCR sequencing at one to four time points (pre-sensitization, 2, 6 and 24 weeks). Patient blood was sampled pre-sensitization (week 0) and at 2, 6 and about 24 weeks after DPC sensitization. Alopecia areata with under or over 50% scalp involvement, alopecia totalis and alopecia universalis were represented in the patient cohort, which was mostly female. General study outcomes and caveats: No change with DPC sensitization was found in the number of TCRs above 1 in 1000 frequency, and no evidence of global repertoire structure alterations was found. Alopecia, a presumed autoimmune disease, was present in all patients, so the immune response of the patients might differ from that of healthy individuals. Compared with pre-sensitization or healthy control sets, expanded TCRs formed significantly more large CDR3 similarity clusters, which is consistent with antigen-driven responses. After repeated subsampling, the strength of the expansion versus patch-test correlation and the threshold at which it became significant changed. The number of PT1 expanded TCRs positively correlated with patch test score, significant at thresholds 8, 16 and 32 but not 4.

Read against the paper, the sample's time point label means: patch test 3, about 24 weeks after DPC sensitization. The treatment or condition label corresponds to: therapeutic diphenylcyclopropenone sensitization with weekly scalp DPC. At every patch-test visit, the blood draw took place before the patch test was put on. To be eligible, patients had to be aged 18 to 70, diagnosed with alopecia and judged suitable for DPC therapy, while pregnant patients were excluded. Unfractionated whole blood was collected in Tempus Blood RNA tubes, and total RNA was extracted from that blood. This clonotype has more than one count but fewer than ten. It has no known antigen specificity. No base quality information exists; no much larger clone differs at one position. The library was obtained by RACE. TCRdb names NextSeq 500 as the instrument used. During library preparation, unique molecular identifiers were attached to individual cDNA molecules so that TCRs could be counted quantitatively and reproducibly. Each blood RNA sample was used to sequence both TCR alpha and TCR beta chains. The source study handled its data this way. Samples had a median of roughly 91,000 TCRs, with a range from about 23,224 to 750,000. V, J and CDR3 annotation of the TCR reads was carried out using the Decombinator software suite. For PS versus PT1 abundance plots, all samples were subsampled to the same number of TCRs (28,000). TCRs were defined as expanded if absent before sensitization and observed at least eight times at the 2-week time point. The public reads were reanalyzed by TCRdb: fastp trimming at Q25, MiXCR alignment, in-frame beta chains only. Under each unique CDR3 protein, matching rows form one entry showing the most common genes and DNA. In this record, the V and J calls reflect TCRdb's handling and not the investigators' own analysis. For this sample there are under 200,000 distinct CDR3 sequences; 25% to 35% appear just once. Together, the top ten hold about 2.1% of the sample.

This TCR derives from a woman aged 18 to 35 with alopecia areata. Some clones in this sample may be carry-over from other donors' samples. Specimen: whole blood, collected in connection with sensitization to the hapten diphenylcyclopropenone (DPC).

The nucleotide sequence reads TGCAGTGCTAGACCTCCTCGGGCGGGGAGCCGAGAGCAGTTCTTC. Translated, this is CSARPPRAGSREQFF. This sequence uses TRBV20-1 and TRBJ2-1, with a tentative D gene TRBD2 over 6 matching bases. The CDR3 contains 15 residues, cysteine and phenylalanine counted. Just CDR3 DNA is preserved here, 45 bases in frame from base 1. Trimming removed 2 bases from V and 10 bases from J, leaving 21 bases between the germline ends. Based on the germline V gene (reference sequence), the CDR1 and CDR2 sequences are DFQATT and SNEGSKA.